The table lists the clone carrying this T cell receptor beta chain with many counts. The source of the sample is a study of Graves' ophthalmopathy and Graves' hyperthyroidism. Ineligible for inclusion were patients with other autoimmune diseases, uncontrolled infections, pregnancy or lactation. Beta-chain TCR CDR3 regions were amplified from RNA transcripts. Second-round multiplex PCR came after first-round RT-PCR with HTBI primers. TCRdb analysed the multiplex PCR reads with MiXCR anew, one entry per CDR3 protein. Of about 400,000 distinct CDR3 sequences detected, about 18% appear once; the ten largest clones hold 1.5% to 2%. Trimming stripped 1 base from V and 0 bases from J, with 8 bases between. The length of the CDR3 is 14 residues. The germline V gene encodes CDR1 SGHNT and CDR2 YYREEE (reference sequence).

The clonotype originates from a woman aged 18-30 years with Graves' ophthalmopathy. Sequencing was carried out using peripheral blood. The rearrangement joins TRBV5-4 to TRBJ2-7, with unresolved D. CDR3 in amino acids: CASSLTASSYEQYF. The CDR3 nucleotides read TGTGCCAGCAGCTTGACAGCCAGCTCCTACGAGCAGTACTTC. Full variable domain (rest looked up from reference TRBV5-4 and TRBJ2-7): ETGVTQSPTHLIKTRGQQVTLRCSSQSGHNTVSWYQQALGQGPQFIFQYYREEENGRGNFPPRFSGLQFPNYSSELNVNALELDDSALYLCASSLTASSYEQYFGPGTRLTVT.